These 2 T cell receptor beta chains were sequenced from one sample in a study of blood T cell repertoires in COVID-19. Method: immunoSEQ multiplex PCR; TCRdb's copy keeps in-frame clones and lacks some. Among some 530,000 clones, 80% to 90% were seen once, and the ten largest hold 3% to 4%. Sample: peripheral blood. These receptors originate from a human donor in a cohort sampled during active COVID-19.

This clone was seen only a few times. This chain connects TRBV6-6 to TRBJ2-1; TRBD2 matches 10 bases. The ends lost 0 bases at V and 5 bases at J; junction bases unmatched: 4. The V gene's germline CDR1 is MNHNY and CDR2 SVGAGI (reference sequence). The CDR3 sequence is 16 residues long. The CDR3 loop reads CASSYSPGLANNEQFF. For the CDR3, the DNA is TGTGCCAGCAGTTACTCGCCGGGACTAGCGAACAATGAGCAGTTCTTC.

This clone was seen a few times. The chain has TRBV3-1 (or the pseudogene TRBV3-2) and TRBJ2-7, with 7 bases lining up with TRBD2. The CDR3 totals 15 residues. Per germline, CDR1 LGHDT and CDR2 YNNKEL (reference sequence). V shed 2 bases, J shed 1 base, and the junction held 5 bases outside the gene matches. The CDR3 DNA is TGTGCCAGCAGCCAATTCTCTAGCGGATCCTACGAGCAGTACTTC. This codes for CASSQFSSGSYEQYF.